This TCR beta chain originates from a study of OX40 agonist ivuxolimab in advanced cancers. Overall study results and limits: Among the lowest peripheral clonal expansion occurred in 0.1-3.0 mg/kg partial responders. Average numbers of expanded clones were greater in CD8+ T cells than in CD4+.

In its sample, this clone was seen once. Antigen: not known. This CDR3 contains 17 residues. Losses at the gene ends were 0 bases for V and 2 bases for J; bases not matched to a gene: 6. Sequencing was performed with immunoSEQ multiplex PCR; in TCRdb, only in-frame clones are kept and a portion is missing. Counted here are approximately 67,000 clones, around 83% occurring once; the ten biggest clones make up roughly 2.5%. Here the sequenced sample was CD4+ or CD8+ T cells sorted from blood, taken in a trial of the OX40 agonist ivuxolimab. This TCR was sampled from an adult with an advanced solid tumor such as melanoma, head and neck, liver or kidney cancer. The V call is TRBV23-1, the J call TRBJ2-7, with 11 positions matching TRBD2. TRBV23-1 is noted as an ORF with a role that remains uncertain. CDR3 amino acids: CASSQSELAGGPYEQYF. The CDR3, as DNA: TGCGCCAGCAGTCAATCGGAGCTAGCGGGAGGCCCCTACGAGCAGTACTTC.